Below are 32 T cell receptor beta chains sequenced from a single sample in a study of OX40 agonist ivuxolimab in advanced cancers. Profiling relied on immunoSEQ multiplex PCR, and the TCRdb table lists in-frame clones only, not all of them. The data show tens of thousands of clones, with over 80% seen just once and about an eighth held by the top ten. This specimen consisted of CD4+ or CD8+ T cells sorted from blood, obtained in a trial of the OX40 agonist ivuxolimab. The receptors shown here come from an adult with an advanced solid tumor such as melanoma, head and neck, liver or kidney cancer.

V is TRBV7-2 and J is TRBJ2-5; D is uncertain. From germline, CDR1 is SGHTA and CDR2 FQGNSA. The germline V and J ends were trimmed by 4 bases and 5 bases, with 14 bases remaining between them. The CDR3 length is 14 residues. CDR3 amino acids: CASSSGGSLETQYF. CDR3 DNA sequence: TGTGCCAGCAGCTCGGGTGGTAGCCTGGAGACCCAGTACTTC.

This chain links TRBV5-8 with TRBJ1-3, with TRBD1 identical over 7 bases. Per germline, CDR1 SGHTS and CDR2 YDEGEE. The V segment lost 5 bases and the J segment 1 base; nucleotides outside the gene matches: 6. CDR3 length: 15 amino acids. The CDR3: CASREGTASGNTIYF. Written as DNA, the CDR3 is TGTGCCAGCAGAGAGGGGACAGCATCTGGAAACACCATATATTTT.

The rearrangement uses TRBV6-1 and TRBJ1-4; 7 nucleotides agree with TRBD1. Losses at the gene ends were 2 bases for V and 7 bases for J; bases not matched to a gene: 10. Per the germline V gene, CDR1 is MNHNS and CDR2 is SASEGT. This CDR3 is built from 16 residues. CDR3 in amino acids: CASSEKGAGGSEKLFF. For the CDR3, the DNA is TGTGCCAGCAGTGAAAAGGGGGCTGGGGGGAGTGAAAAACTGTTTTTT.

V is TRBV19 and J is TRBJ2-6; D perhaps matches TRBD1 (5 bases). V was trimmed by 3 bases and J by 8 bases, leaving 11 bases between them. CDR3 size: 14 residues. The V gene's germline CDR1 is LNHDA and CDR2 SQIVND (reference sequence). This CDR3 is CASSMLRQTNVLTF. DNA of the CDR3: TGTGCCAGTAGTATGCTGCGACAGACCAACGTCCTGACTTTC.

Details on this clone: The sample contains more than one DNA sequence encoding this CDR3. The chain carries TRBV27 and TRBJ1-1; TRBD1 is a possible D gene (6 bases). Trimming took off 2 bases at V and 5 bases at J, with 9 bases between the two ends. The CDR3 consists of 13 residues. The germline gives CDR1 MNHEY, CDR2 SMNVEV (reference sequence). The CDR3 DNA reads as TGTGCCAGCAGTTTAACAGGGAGAACTGAAGCTTTCTTT. It yields the protein CASSLTGRTEAFF.

The V and J genes are TRBV5-5 and TRBJ1-1, with D possibly being TRBD1 (5 bases). Per germline, CDR1 SGHKS and CDR2 YYEKEE (reference sequence). V lost 0 bases and J 1 base, leaving 10 bases between the germline ends. The CDR3 contains 15 residues. CDR3 DNA: TGTGCCAGCAGCTTGGCGGGACTCCAGAACACTGAAGCTTTCTTT. This codes for CASSLAGLQNTEAFF.

The chain is built from TRBV10-3 and TRBJ1-2; tentative D call: TRBD1 (5 bases). Germline V gene data show CDR1 as ENHRY and CDR2 as SYGVKD. The CDR3 length is 13 residues. V lost 8 bases to trimming and J lost 0 bases, with 10 bases between them. The CDR3 DNA sequence: TGTGCCATCGGGGGATCGCCTAACTATGGCTACACCTTC. It is translated as CAIGGSPNYGYTF.

The rearrangement links TRBV19 to TRBJ1-5, with TRBD1 matching 8 bases. The germline CDR1 and CDR2 sequences are LNHDA and SQIVND (reference sequence). CDR3 length: 17 amino acids. V was pared by 0 bases and J by 4 bases, with 8 bases of the junction left unmatched. The CDR3 region is CASSIEGGRGPNQPQHF. The CDR3 coding sequence is TGTGCCAGTAGTATAGAAGGGGGCAGGGGGCCTAATCAGCCCCAGCATTTT.

This chain joins TRBV6-1 and TRBJ1-2; no clear D gene. CDR3 length: 12 residues. Trimming stripped 0 bases from V and 4 bases from J, with 3 bases between. Germline CDR1 reads MNHNS; CDR2 reads SASEGT. Written as DNA, the CDR3 is TGTGCCAGCAGTGAAGCCCTCTATGGCTACACCTTC. The encoded protein is CASSEALYGYTF.

The chain joins TRBV21-1 to TRBJ2-7; TRBD1, the table's D call, was not compared with the DNA. TRBV21-1 is a pseudogene. This CDR3 has 19 amino acids. DNA for the CDR3: TGTGCCAGCAGCAATGGACCCAGAAACCGGGACAGGGGACTTCGGGAGCAGTACGTC. Translation: CASSNGPRNRDRGLREQYV.

The chain joins TRBV10-1 to TRBJ1-2; TRBD1 might be the D (6 bases). Germline V gene sequence: CDR1 WNHNN, CDR2 SYGVQD (reference sequence). This CDR3 spans 19 amino acids. V was pared by 4 bases and J by 8 bases, with 32 bases between. This CDR3 is CASSVRGINQGSVTRGYTF. CDR3 nucleotides: TGCGCCAGCAGTGTAAGGGGGATAAACCAGGGGAGTGTGACGAGGGGCTACACCTTC.

This chain uses TRBV14 with TRBJ2-4; 11 bases map to TRBD1. Looked up from germline, CDR1 is SGHDN and CDR2 is FVKESK. Germline trimming cut 4 bases from V and 3 bases from J; bases unmatched to any gene: 2. The CDR3 runs to 15 residues. CDR3 region: CASSRGQGVKNIQYF. In DNA form, the CDR3 reads TGTGCCAGCAGCCGGGGACAGGGGGTCAAAAACATTCAGTACTTC.

This sequence joins TRBV9 and TRBJ2-5; either TRBD1 or TRBD2 may fit D (5 bases each). The CDR3 contains 16 residues. Germline V gene lookup returns CDR1 SGDLS and CDR2 YYNGEE. V lost 3 bases and J lost 2, with 17 bases in between. DNA for the CDR3: TGTGCCAGCAGCGCCGGACTCCGGGACGCTCAAGAGACCCAGTACTTC. Residues: CASSAGLRDAQETQYF.

V and J are TRBV6-1 and TRBJ1-5; D uncertain. The V gene lost 3 bases and the J gene lost 9 bases, with 6 bases spanning the gap. The CDR3 sequence is 11 residues long. In germline, CDR1 is MNHNS, CDR2 SASEGT. The DNA for the CDR3 is TGTGCCAGCAGTGAGGTTCTGCCCCAGCATTTT. As protein: CASSEVLPQHF.

This rearrangement joins TRBV5-1 to TRBJ2-3; D not resolved. V lost 1 base, J lost 2 bases, and 11 bases lay in between. Germline V gene sequence: CDR1 SGHRS, CDR2 YFSETQ. The CDR3 contains 15 residues. The CDR3, as DNA: TGCGCCAGCAGCTTGCACAGTAAGACCACAGATACGCAGTATTTT. Its translation is CASSLHSKTTDTQYF.

The chain has TRBV28 and TRBJ2-5, with 10 bases lining up with TRBD2. The J call could be wrong; TRBJ2-7 is a better fit for the DNA end. The germline CDR1 and CDR2 sequences are MDHEN and SYDVKM. The CDR3 contains 15 residues. The CDR3: CASSSLAGVRHEQYF. CDR3 coding DNA: TGTGCCAGCAGTTCGCTAGCGGGAGTTCGACACGAGCAGTACTTC.

This clone was picked up one time. The junction differs from germline at one of its ends, possibly a read error. Additional DNA sequences in this sample encode the identical CDR3. The chain carries TRBV19 and TRBJ1-2, with 8 bases identical to TRBD1. CDR3 size: 14 residues. CDR1 and CDR2 from the germline V gene are LNHDA and SQIVND (reference sequence). CDR3 protein: CASSIGQGRDGYTF. In nucleotides, the CDR3 is TGCGCCAGTAGTATAGGACAGGGAAGAGATGGCTACACCTTC.

The chain has TRBV19 and TRBJ2-1; TRBD2 is a possible D gene (7 bases). CDR3 length: 15 amino acids. The V end lost 6 bases, the J end lost 5 bases, and 17 bases lay between the germline ends. Germline V gives CDR1 LNHDA, CDR2 SQIVND (reference sequence). For the CDR3, the DNA is TGTGCCAGTAGAACCCGGGGGGCCACCCACAATGAGCAGTTCTTC. It yields the protein CASRTRGATHNEQFF. The whole variable domain, filled in from reference TRBV19 and TRBJ2-1, reads DGGITQSPKYLFRKEGQNVTLSCEQNLNHDAMYWYRQDPGQGLRLIYYSQIVNDFQKGDIAEGYSVSREKKESFPLTVTSAQKNPTAFYLCASRTRGATHNEQFFGPGTRLTVL.

The rearrangement joins TRBV11-2 to TRBJ2-7, with 9 bases fitting TRBD1. Trimming took 2 bases from V and 2 from J; bases not matched to a gene: 4. CDR1 and CDR2 (germline): SGHAT, FQNNGV. The CDR3 has 15 residues. This CDR3 is CASSLMGQGPYEQYV. CDR3 nucleotides: TGTGCCAGCAGCTTAATGGGACAGGGCCCCTACGAGCAGTACGTC.

This chain connects TRBV5-1 to TRBJ2-7; 8 bases are shared with TRBD1. This CDR3 is 14 amino acids long. J gave up 6 bases and V 0 bases, and 5 bases lay outside the gene matches. Germline CDR1 reads SGHRS; CDR2 reads YFSETQ. CDR3 sequence reads: CASSLGGQGSEQYV. CDR3 DNA sequence: TGCGCCAGCAGCTTGGGTGGACAGGGCTCCGAGCAGTACGTC.

The chain employs TRBV5-6 and TRBJ2-1; D call uncertain. This CDR3 spans 13 amino acids. Germline assignment: CDR1 SGHDT and CDR2 YYEEEE. The V and J ends lost 1 base and 6 bases respectively, with 8 bases between them. As DNA, the CDR3 is TGTGCCAGCAGCTTGATCGGGTCCAATGAGCAGTTCTTC. This sequence encodes CASSLIGSNEQFF.

This clone was recorded a few times. The chain joins TRBV25-1 to TRBJ1-4, with D maybe TRBD1 (5 bases). V gave up 6 bases and J gave up 8 bases, with 16 bases separating them. CDR1 and CDR2 (germline): MGHDK, SYGVNS. The length of the CDR3 is 14 residues. CDR3 protein: CASRDSNSGEKLFF. The CDR3 DNA is TGTGCCAGCAGAGACAGTAACAGTGGAGAAAAACTGTTTTTT.

The chain recombines TRBV7-8 with TRBJ2-7; a possible D gene is TRBD1 (5 bases). Germline values: CDR1 SGHVS, CDR2 FQNEAQ. V gave up 0 bases and J gave up 4 bases, with 10 bases separating them. CDR3 length: 14 residues. The CDR3 region has the DNA TGTGCCAGCAGCTTAGCGCGACAGAGTTACGAGCAGTACTTC. Protein sequence: CASSLARQSYEQYF.

This clone was observed a few times. The V gene is TRBV28, the J gene TRBJ1-4, with TRBD1 matching 7 bases. With 4 bases clipped from V and 5 bases from J, the junction kept 4 bases outside the gene matches. The CDR3 loop spans 14 amino acids. CDR1 MDHEN and CDR2 SYDVKM come from the germline V gene. CDR3 nucleotide sequence: TGTGCCAGCAGTTCCCCGGGACAGAATGAAAAACTGTTTTTT. Its translation: CASSSPGQNEKLFF.

This clone was observed once. The chain recombines TRBV6-1 with TRBJ2-5; TRBD1 aligns across 10 bases. Germline-derived CDR1 and CDR2 are MNHNS and SASEGT. The CDR3 loop spans 13 amino acids. V lost 8 bases and J lost 7; bases outside the gene matches: 7. The CDR3, as DNA: TGTGCCAGCGATACCGGGACAGGGGTGACCCAGTACTTC. It encodes CASDTGTGVTQYF.

The chain links TRBV28 to TRBJ2-7, with unresolved D. CDR1 and CDR2 from the germline V gene are MDHEN and SYDVKM. The CDR3 runs to 13 residues. V was pared by 7 bases and J by 0 bases, with 10 bases between. The DNA of the CDR3 is TGTGCCAGCACAGCTGGACCCTCCTACGAGCAGTACTTC. Its translation is CASTAGPSYEQYF.

The V gene is TRBV19, the J gene TRBJ1-1; a weak D match, TRBD1 (5 bases). CDR3 size: 16 residues. CDR1 and CDR2 from the germline V gene are LNHDA and SQIVND (reference sequence). V was shortened by 6 bases and J by 3 bases, with 20 bases between the two germline ends. The chain's CDR3 is CASSDRDLGTDTEAFF. For the CDR3, the DNA is TGTGCCAGTAGCGACCGGGACCTAGGGACGGACACTGAAGCTTTCTTT.

V usage is TRBV6-5 and J usage is TRBJ2-3, with TRBD2 identical over 13 bases. CDR3 size: 14 residues. V trimming: 5 bases; J trimming: 6 bases; junction bases outside the gene matches: 2. CDR1 is MNHEY and CDR2 is SVGAGI in the germline V gene. For the CDR3, the DNA is TGTGCCAGCAGTACTAGCGGGGGGGCGGATACGCAGTATTTT. It encodes CASSTSGGADTQYF.

The genes are TRBV19 and TRBJ2-2; D is tentatively TRBD1 or TRBD2 (5 bases each). The V gene lost 3 bases and the J gene lost 0 bases, with 14 bases spanning the gap. The germline CDR1 and CDR2 sequences are LNHDA and SQIVND (reference sequence). This CDR3 contains 17 residues. This chain's CDR3 is CASSIESGPANTGELFF. CDR3 sequence (DNA): TGTGCCAGTAGTATTGAATCGGGGCCAGCGAACACCGGGGAGCTGTTTTTT.

V gene TRBV14 combines with J gene TRBJ1-2; D ambiguous. The CDR3 extends over 13 amino acids. The ends were cut back, 2 bases at V and 8 bases at J, with 12 bases in the middle. CDR1 and CDR2 from the germline V gene are SGHDN and FVKESK. The CDR3 loop is CASSQSRQTGYTF. CDR3 DNA sequence: TGTGCCAGCAGCCAAAGTCGCCAGACAGGCTACACCTTC.

This clone was counted only a few times. V is TRBV7-2 and J is TRBJ2-5; D is perhaps TRBD2 (6 bases). The CDR3 runs 17 residues. The germline gives CDR1 SGHTA, CDR2 FQGNSA. With 6 bases removed from V and 5 bases from J, the gap between germline ends came to 25 bases. The CDR3, as DNA: TGTGCCAGCAGTTTCTCTACTGTGGGGGGAGCCATGGAGACCCAGTACTTC. This encodes CASSFSTVGGAMETQYF.

V and J are TRBV6-5 and TRBJ2-7; 7 bases are a match to TRBD2. V lost 6 bases, J lost 2 bases, and 10 bases stayed unmatched. Per the germline V gene, CDR1 is MNHEY and CDR2 is SVGAGI. The CDR3 runs 15 residues. CDR3 in DNA: TGTGCCAGCAGCGTTCGCAGCGGGGCCACCTACGAGCAGTACTTC. Its protein is CASSVRSGATYEQYF.